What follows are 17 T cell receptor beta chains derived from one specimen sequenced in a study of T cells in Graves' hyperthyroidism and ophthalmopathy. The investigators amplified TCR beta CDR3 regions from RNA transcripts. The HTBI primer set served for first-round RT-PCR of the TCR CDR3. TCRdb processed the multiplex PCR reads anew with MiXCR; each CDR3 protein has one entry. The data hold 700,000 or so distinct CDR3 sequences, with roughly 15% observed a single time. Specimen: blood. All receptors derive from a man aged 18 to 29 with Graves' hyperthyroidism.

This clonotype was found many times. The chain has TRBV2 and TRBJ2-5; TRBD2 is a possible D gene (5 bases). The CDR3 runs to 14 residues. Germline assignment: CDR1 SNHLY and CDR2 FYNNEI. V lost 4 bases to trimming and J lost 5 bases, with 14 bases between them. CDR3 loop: CASSVASIGETQYF. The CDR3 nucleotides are TGTGCCAGCAGTGTCGCTAGCATAGGGGAGACCCAGTACTTC.

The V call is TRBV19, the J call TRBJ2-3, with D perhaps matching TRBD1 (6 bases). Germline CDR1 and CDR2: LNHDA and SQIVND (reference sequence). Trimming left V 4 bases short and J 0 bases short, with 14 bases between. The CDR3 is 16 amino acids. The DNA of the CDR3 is TGTGCCAGTAGTACCACCCAGGGGCGCAGCACAGATACGCAGTATTTT. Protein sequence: CASSTTQGRSTDTQYF. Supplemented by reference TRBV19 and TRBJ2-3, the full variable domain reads DGGITQSPKYLFRKEGQNVTLSCEQNLNHDAMYWYRQDPGQGLRLIYYSQIVNDFQKGDIAEGYSVSREKKESFPLTVTSAQKNPTAFYLCASSTTQGRSTDTQYFGPGTRLTVL.

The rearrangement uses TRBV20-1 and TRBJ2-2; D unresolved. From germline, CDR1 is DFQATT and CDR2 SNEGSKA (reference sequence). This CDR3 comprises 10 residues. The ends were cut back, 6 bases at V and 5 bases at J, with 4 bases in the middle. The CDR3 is CSAWTGELFF. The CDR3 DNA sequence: TGCAGTGCCTGGACCGGGGAGCTGTTTTTT.

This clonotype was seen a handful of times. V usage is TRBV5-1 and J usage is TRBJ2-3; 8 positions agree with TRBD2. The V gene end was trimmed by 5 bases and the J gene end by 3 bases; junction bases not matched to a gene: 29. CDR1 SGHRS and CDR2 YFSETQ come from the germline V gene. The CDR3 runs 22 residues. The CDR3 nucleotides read TGCGCCAGCAGACCGGGCAGGGGCACTCTTCTGGGGGAGCGGGAGTTGACAGATACGCAGTATTTT. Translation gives CASRPGRGTLLGERELTDTQYF. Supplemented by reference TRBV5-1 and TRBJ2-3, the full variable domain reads KAGVTQTPRYLIKTRGQQVTLSCSPISGHRSVSWYQQTPGQGLQFLFEYFSETQRNKGNFPGRFSGRQFSNSRSEMNVSTLELGDSALYLCASRPGRGTLLGERELTDTQYFGPGTRLTVL.

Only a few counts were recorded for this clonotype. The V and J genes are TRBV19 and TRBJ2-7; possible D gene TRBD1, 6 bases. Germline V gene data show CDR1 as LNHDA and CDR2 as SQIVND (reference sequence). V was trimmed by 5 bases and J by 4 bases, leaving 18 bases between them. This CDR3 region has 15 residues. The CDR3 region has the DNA TGTGCCAGTAGTTGGACAGCCTCTTTCTCATACGAGCAGTACTTC. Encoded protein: CASSWTASFSYEQYF.

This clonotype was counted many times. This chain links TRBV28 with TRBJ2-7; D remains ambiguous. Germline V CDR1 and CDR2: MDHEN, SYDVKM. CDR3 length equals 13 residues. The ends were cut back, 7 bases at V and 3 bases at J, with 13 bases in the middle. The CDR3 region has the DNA TGTGCCAGCACCGGCCGGGCCGACTACGAGCAGTACTTC. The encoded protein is CASTGRADYEQYF.

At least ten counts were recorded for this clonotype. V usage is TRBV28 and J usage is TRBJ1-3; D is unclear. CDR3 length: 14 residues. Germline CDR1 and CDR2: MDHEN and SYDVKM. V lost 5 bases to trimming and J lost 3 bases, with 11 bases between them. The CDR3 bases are TGTGCCAGCAGTCCCGGCGGGTTTGGAAACACCATATATTTT. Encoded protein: CASSPGGFGNTIYF.

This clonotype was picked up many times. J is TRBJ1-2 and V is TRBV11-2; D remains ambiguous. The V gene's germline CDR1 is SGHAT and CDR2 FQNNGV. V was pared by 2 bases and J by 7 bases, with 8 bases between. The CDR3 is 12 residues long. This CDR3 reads CASSLSEGGYTF. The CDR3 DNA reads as TGTGCCAGCAGCTTATCAGAAGGTGGCTACACCTTC.

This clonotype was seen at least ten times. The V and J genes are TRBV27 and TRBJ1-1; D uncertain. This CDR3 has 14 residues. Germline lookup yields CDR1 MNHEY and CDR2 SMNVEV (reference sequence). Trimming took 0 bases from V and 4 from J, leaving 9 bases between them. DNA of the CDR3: TGTGCCAGCAGTTTATCGATTGGGATCACTGAAGCTTTCTTT. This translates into CASSLSIGITEAFF.

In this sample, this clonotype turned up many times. Written as DNA, the CDR3 is TGCAGCGTTGAGATGGCGGGAGCAGTCGACAATGAGCAGTTCTTC. As protein: CSVEMAGAVDNEQFF. The gene calls are TRBV29-1 and TRBJ2-1; 7 bases fit TRBD2. In germline, CDR1 is SQVTM, CDR2 ANQGSEA. There are 15 residues in the CDR3. The V gene end was trimmed by 3 bases and the J gene end by 5 bases; junction bases not matched to a gene: 10.

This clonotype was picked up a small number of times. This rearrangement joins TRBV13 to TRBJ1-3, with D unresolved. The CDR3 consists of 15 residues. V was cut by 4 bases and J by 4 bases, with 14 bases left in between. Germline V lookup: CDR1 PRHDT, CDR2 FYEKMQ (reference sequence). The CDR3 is CASSSPGGAGNTIYF. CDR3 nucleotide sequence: TGTGCCAGCAGCTCCCCAGGAGGAGCCGGAAACACCATATATTTT.

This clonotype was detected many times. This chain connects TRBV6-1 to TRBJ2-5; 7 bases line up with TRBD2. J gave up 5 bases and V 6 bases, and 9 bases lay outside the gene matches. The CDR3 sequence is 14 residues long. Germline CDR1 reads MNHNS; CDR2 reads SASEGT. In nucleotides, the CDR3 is TGTGCCAGCAGCTGGGCTAGCGGAGGTGAGACCCAGTACTTC. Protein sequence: CASSWASGGETQYF.

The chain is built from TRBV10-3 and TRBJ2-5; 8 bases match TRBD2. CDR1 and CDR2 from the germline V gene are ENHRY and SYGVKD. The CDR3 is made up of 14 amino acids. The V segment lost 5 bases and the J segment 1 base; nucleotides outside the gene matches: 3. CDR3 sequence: CAISSGSSQETQYF. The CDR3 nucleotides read TGTGCCATCAGTAGCGGGAGTTCCCAAGAGACCCAGTACTTC.

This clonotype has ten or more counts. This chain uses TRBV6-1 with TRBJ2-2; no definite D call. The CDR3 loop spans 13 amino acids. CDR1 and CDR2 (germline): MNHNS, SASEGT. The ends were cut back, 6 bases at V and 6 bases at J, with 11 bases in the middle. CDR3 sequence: CASSAAAAGELFF. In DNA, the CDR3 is TGTGCCAGCAGCGCCGCGGCCGCCGGGGAGCTGTTTTTT.

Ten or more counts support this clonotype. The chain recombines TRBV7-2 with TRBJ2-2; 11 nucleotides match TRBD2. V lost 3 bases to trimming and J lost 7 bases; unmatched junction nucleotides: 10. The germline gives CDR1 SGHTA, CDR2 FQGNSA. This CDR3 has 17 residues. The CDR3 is CASSLPTSGRRVGELFF. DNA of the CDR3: TGTGCCAGCAGCTTGCCCACTAGCGGGAGAAGGGTCGGGGAGCTGTTTTTT.

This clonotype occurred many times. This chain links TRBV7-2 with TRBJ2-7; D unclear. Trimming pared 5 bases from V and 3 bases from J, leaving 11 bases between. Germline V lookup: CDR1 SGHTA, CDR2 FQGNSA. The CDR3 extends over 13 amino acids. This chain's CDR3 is CASSALQNYEQYF. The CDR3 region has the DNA TGTGCCAGCAGCGCCCTCCAAAACTACGAGCAGTACTTC.

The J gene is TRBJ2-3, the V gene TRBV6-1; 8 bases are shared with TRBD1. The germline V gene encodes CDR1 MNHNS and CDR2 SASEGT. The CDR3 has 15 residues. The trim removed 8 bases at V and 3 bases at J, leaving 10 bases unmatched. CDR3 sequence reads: CASGRGPTWTDTQYF. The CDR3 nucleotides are TGTGCCAGCGGCAGGGGGCCGACTTGGACAGATACGCAGTATTTT.